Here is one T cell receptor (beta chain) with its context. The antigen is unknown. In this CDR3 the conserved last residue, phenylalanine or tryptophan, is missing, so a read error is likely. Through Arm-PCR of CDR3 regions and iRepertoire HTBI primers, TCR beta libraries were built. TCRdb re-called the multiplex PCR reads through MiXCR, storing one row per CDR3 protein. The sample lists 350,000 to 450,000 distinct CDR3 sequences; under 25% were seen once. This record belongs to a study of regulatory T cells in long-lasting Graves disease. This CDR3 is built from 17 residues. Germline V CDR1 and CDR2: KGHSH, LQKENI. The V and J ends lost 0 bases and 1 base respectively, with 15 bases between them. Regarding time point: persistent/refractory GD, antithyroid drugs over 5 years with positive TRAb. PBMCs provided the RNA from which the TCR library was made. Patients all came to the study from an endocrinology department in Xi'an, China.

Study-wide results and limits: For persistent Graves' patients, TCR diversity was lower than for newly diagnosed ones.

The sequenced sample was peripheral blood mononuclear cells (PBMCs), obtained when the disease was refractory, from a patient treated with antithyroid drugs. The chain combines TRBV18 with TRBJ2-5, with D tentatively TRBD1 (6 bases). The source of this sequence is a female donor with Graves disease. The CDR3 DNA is TGTGCCAGCTCACCACCAATGAGGACAGAACTCCAAGAGACCCAGTACCTC. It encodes CASSPPMRTELQETQYL.